This T cell receptor beta chain was sequenced during a study of T cells in Graves' hyperthyroidism and ophthalmopathy. About the research overall: Sampling of peripheral blood happened at initial diagnosis, prior to any treatment. Broader study findings: Expanded thyroid clonotypes (above 0.001) were mostly also found in blood.

Amplification of TCR beta CDR3 regions was performed using RNA transcripts as template. During a first-round RT-PCR of the TCR CDR3, the HTBI primer set was used. In TCRdb, the multiplex PCR reads were re-called with MiXCR into one record per CDR3 protein. This table has 450,000 to 650,000 distinct CDR3 sequences, roughly 20% appearing once. Newly diagnosed patients aged 18 to 65 had hyperthyroidism of under 2 months' duration. This CDR3 contains 14 residues. Trimming cost V 4 bases and J 9 bases; bases outside gene matches: 6. This clonotype was counted ten times or more. Antigen specificity is unknown.

V usage is TRBV12-3 or TRBV12-4 and J usage is TRBJ2-5, with TRBD2 identical over 12 bases. This receptor was taken from a man younger than 30 with Graves' hyperthyroidism. The sample consisted of blood. The DNA for the CDR3 is TGTGCCAGCAGTTCGGTGGGGACTAGCGGGTCCCAGTACTTC. Translation gives CASSSVGTSGSQYF.